The T cell receptor beta chain under discussion was sequenced for a study of OX40 agonist ivuxolimab in advanced cancers. V lost 6 bases, J lost 6 bases, and 8 bases lay in between. The CDR3 contains 12 residues. CDR1 is MDHEN and CDR2 is SYDVKM in the germline V gene. Some clones are missing from TCRdb's copy, which holds only in-frame ones; the method was immunoSEQ multiplex PCR. The sample yields some 69,000 clones, 80% to 85% seen once. The sequences come from CD4+ or CD8+ T cells sorted from blood, collected in a trial of the OX40 agonist ivuxolimab. The chain recombines TRBV28 with TRBJ1-4; D not resolved. The sequence was obtained from an adult with an advanced solid tumor such as melanoma, head and neck, liver or kidney cancer. As DNA, the CDR3 is TGTGCCAGCAGCAACACGGATGAAAAACTGTTTTTT. Protein sequence: CASSNTDEKLFF.